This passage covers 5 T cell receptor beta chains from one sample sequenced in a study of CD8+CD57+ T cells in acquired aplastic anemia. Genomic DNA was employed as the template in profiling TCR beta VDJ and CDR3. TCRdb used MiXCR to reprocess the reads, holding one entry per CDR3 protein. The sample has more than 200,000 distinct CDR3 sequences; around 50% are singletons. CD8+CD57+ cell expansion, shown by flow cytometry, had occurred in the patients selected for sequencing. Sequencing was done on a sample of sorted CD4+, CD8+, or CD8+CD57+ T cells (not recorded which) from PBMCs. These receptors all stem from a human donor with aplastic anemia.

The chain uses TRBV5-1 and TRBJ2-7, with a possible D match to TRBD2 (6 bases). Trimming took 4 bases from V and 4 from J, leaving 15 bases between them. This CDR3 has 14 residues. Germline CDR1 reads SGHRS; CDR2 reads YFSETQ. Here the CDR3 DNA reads TGCGCCAGCAGCCCTGATGGGGGACTTTACGAGCAGTACTTC. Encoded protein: CASSPDGGLYEQYF. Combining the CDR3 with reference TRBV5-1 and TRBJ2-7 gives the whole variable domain KAGVTQTPRYLIKTRGQQVTLSCSPISGHRSVSWYQQTPGQGLQFLFEYFSETQRNKGNFPGRFSGRQFSNSRSEMNVSTLELGDSALYLCASSPDGGLYEQYFGPGTRLTVT.

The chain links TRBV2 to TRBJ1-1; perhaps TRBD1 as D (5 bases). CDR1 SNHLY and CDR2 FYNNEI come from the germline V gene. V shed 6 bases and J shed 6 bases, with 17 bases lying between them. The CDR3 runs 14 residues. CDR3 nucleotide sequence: TGTGCCAGCAGCCAAAGAGCGGGGGACGCTGAAGCTTTCTTT. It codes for CASSQRAGDAEAFF.

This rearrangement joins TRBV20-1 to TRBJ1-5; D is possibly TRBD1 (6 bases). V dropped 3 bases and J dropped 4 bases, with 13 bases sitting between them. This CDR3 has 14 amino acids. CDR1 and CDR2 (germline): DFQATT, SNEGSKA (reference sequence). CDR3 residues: CSASKTGRNQPQHF. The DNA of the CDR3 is TGCAGTGCTAGTAAGACAGGAAGGAATCAGCCCCAGCATTTT.

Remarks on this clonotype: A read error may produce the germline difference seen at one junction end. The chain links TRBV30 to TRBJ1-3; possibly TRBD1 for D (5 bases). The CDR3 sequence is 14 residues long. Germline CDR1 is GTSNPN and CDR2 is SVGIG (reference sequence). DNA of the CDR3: TGTGCCCGGAGTGTTCTGGACACTGGAAACACCATATATTTT. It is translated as CARSVLDTGNTIYF.

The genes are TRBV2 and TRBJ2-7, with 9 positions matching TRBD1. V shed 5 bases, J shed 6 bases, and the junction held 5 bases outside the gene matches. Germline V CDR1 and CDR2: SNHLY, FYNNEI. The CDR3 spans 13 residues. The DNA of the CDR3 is TGTGCCAGCAGTACAGGGGGCGCGGGCGAGCAGTACTTC. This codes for CASSTGGAGEQYF.